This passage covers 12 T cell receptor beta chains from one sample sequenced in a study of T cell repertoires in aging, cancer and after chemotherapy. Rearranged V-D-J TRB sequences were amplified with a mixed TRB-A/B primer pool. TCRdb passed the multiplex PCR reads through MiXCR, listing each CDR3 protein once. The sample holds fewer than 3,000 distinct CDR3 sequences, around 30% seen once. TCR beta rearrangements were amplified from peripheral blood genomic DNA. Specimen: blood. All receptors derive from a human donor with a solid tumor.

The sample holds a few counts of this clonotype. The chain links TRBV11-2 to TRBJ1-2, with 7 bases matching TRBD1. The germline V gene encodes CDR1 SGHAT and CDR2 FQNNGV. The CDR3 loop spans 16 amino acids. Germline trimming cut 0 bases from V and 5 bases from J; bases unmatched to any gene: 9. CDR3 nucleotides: TGTGCCAGCAGCTTAGATCGGAGGGCAGGGGGATATGGCTACACCTTC. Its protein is CASSLDRRAGGYGYTF. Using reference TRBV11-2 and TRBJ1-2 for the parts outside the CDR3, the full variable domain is EAGVAQSPRYKIIEKRQSVAFWCNPISGHATLYWYQQILGQGPKLLIQFQNNGVVDDSQLPKDRFSAERLKGVDSTLKIQPAKLEDSAVYLCASSLDRRAGGYGYTFGSGTRLTVV.

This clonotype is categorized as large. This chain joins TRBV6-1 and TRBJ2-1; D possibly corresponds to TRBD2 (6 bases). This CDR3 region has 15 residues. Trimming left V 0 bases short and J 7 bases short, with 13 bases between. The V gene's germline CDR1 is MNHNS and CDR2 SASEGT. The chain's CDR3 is CASSEAREAPNEQFF. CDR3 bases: TGTGCCAGCAGTGAAGCGCGGGAAGCGCCTAATGAGCAGTTCTTC.

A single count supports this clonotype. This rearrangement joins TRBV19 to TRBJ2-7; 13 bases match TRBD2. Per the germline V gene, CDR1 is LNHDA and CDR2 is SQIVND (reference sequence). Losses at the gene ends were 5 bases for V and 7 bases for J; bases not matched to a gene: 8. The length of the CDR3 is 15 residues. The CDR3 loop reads CASSPGLAGMDEQYF. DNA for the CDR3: TGTGCCAGTAGTCCGGGACTAGCGGGGATGGATGAGCAGTACTTC.

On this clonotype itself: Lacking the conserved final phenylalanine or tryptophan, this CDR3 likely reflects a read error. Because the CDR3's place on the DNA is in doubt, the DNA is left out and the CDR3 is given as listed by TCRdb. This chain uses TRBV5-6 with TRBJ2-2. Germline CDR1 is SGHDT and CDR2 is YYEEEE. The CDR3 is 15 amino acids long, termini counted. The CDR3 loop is CASSSQFVLPGELLG.

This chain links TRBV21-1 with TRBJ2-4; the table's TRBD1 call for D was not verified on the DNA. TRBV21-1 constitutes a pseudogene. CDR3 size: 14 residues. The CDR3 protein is CASSKEGQKNIQYF. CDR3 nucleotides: TGTGCCAGCAGCAAAGAAGGACAGAAAAACATTCAGTACTTC.

In nucleotides, the CDR3 is TGCAGTGCCCGGACCGGGACAGGGGGGAGGTACAATGAGCAGTTCTTC. This encodes CSARTGTGGRYNEQFF. V usage is TRBV20-1 and J usage is TRBJ2-1; 11 bases agree with TRBD1. Trimming removed 6 bases from V and 4 bases from J; junction bases left unmatched: 11. The V gene's germline CDR1 is DFQATT and CDR2 SNEGSKA (reference sequence). The CDR3 is made up of 16 amino acids.

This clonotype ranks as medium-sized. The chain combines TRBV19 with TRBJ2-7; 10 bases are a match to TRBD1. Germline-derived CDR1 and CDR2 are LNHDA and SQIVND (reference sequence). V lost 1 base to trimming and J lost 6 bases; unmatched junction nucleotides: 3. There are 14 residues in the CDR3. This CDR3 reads CASSIVWTGGEQYF. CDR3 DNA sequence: TGTGCCAGTAGTATAGTTTGGACAGGGGGCGAGCAGTACTTC.

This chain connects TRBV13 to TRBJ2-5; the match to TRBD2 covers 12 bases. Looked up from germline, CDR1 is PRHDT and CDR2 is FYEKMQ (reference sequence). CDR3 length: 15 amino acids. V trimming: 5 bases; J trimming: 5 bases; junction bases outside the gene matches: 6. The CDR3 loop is CASSPGLAGRETQYF. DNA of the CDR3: TGTGCCAGCAGCCCCGGACTAGCGGGGAGGGAGACCCAGTACTTC.

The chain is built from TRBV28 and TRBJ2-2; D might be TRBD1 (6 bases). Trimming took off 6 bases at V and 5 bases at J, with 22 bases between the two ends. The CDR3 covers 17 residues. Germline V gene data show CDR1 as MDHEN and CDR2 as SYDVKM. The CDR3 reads CASRLGIGEGGTGELFF. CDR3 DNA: TGTGCCAGCAGACTAGGCATCGGGGAAGGGGGTACCGGGGAGCTGTTTTTT.

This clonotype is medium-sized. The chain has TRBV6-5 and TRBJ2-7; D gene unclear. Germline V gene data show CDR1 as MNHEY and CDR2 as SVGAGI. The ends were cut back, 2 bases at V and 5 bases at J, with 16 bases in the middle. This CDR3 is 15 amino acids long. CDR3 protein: CASSYRRALDHEQYF. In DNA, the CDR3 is TGTGCCAGCAGTTACAGAAGGGCCCTAGACCACGAGCAGTACTTC.

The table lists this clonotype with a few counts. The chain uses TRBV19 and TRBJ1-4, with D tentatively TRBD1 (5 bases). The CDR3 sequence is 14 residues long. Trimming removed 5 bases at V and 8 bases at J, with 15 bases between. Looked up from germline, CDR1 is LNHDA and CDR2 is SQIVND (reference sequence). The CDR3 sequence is CASSAGTRREKLFF. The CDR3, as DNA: TGTGCCAGTAGTGCCGGGACCAGGAGGGAAAAACTGTTTTTT.

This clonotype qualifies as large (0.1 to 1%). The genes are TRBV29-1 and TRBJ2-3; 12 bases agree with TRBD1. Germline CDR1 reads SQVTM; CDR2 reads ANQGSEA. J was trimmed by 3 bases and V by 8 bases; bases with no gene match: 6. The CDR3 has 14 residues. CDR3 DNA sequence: TGCAGCACGGGACAGGGGGCGACGACAGATACGCAGTATTTT. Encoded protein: CSTGQGATTDTQYF.